These T cell receptor beta chains were read from a single sample in a study of blood T cell repertoires in COVID-19. Assay used: immunoSEQ multiplex PCR; TCRdb lists only in-frame clones, some missing. Of approximately 250,000 clones detected, 75% to 90% appear once; the ten largest clones hold 8.6%. Sequencing was carried out using peripheral blood. The receptors stem from a human donor in a cohort sampled during active COVID-19. CDR3s include the opening cysteine and the closing phenylalanine or tryptophan. A D gene is named only where the DNA matches it firmly. Part of the rows lack a size; the others show once, few, many or a class for expanded clones.

>TRBD1|TRBJ2-4|-|TRBV6-5
TGTGCCAGCAGTTACGGACAGGGGATAAACATTCAGTACTTC
CASSYGQGINIQYF
>TRBD1|TRBJ1-2|-|TRBV27
TGTGCCAGCAGAACGACAGGGGTCCATGGCTACACCTTC
CASRTTGVHGYTF
>-|TRBJ1-6|many|TRBV18
TGTGCCAGCTCACCAGGGGGAGGGGAATATAATTCACCCCTCCACTTT
CASSPGGGEYNSPLHF
>TRBD2|TRBJ2-5|-|TRBV19
TGTGCCAGTAGTCCAGGGACTAGCGGGATGTACCAAGAGACCCAGTACTTC
CASSPGTSGMYQETQYF
>-|TRBJ1-3|-|TRBV19
TGTGCCAGTACCCAACTTCGGAGGGTGGGAAACACCATATATTTT
CASTQLRRVGNTIYF
>-|TRBJ1-1|-|TRBV3-1/TRBV3-2
TGTGCCAGCAGCCAAGATTCGGGCAGGGAGGTAGCTTTCTTT
CASSQDSGREVAFF
>-|TRBJ1-2|-|TRBV11-2
TGTGCCAGCAGCGCGTACACAGGGTTTAGAGTCTCTGGCTACACCTTC
CASSAYTGFRVSGYTF
>-|TRBJ1-2|-|TRBV7-2
TGTGCCAGCAGCTTAGAGCAGGCGAGCTATGGCTACACCTTC
CASSLEQASYGYTF
>TRBD1|TRBJ1-3|-|TRBV5-1
TGCGCCAGCAGCTTGGGACAGGGGGCGAGGGGAAACACCATATATTTT
CASSLGQGARGNTIYF
>-|TRBJ1-1|-|TRBV19
TGTGCCAGTAGTATGTTACGGGGTGCCGGCACTGAAGCTTTCTTT
CASSMLRGAGTEAFF
>-|TRBJ1-2|-|TRBV6-5
TGTGCCAGCAGTTACAGGACTTCTAGCTATGGCTACACCTTC
CASSYRTSSYGYTF
>-|TRBJ2-2|-|TRBV2
TGTGCCAGCGACACCGGGACACAGAACACCGGGGAGCTGTTTTTT
CASDTGTQNTGELFF
>-|TRBJ1-2|-|TRBV19
TGTGCCAGTAGTATCTCGGCGGGGAACTATGGCTACACCTTC
CASSISAGNYGYTF
>-|TRBJ2-7|-|TRBV5-1
TGCGCCAGCAGCTGGGAGACTAGTCACGAGCAGTACTTC
CASSWETSHEQYF
>-|TRBJ1-1|-|TRBV5-1
TGCGCCAGCAGCTTGGCGGCAGGAGGGACTGAAGCTTTCTTT
CASSLAAGGTEAFF
>-|TRBJ2-1|-|TRBV6-2/TRBV6-3
TGTGCCAGCAGTTACAGTCTAGGGGATCAAAACAATGAGCAGTTCTTC
CASSYSLGDQNNEQFF
>TRBD2|TRBJ2-7|once|TRBV5-1
TGCGCCAGCAGCTCCGGGGTAGCGGGGATTGATGAGCAGTACTTC
CASSSGVAGIDEQYF
>TRBD1|TRBJ2-7|few|TRBV4-3
TGCGCCAGCAGCCAAGACACAGGGGGAAGCGAGCAGTACTTC
CASSQDTGGSEQYF
>-|TRBJ1-1|few|TRBV6-5
TGTGCCAGCAGTTACTCGCTTAGCGGGGGGAACACTGAAGCTTTCTTT
CASSYSLSGGNTEAFF
>TRBD2|TRBJ2-7|few|TRBV9
TGTGCCAGCAGCGTAGGGAGCGGGGGGTACGAGCAGTACTTC
CASSVGSGGYEQYF
>TRBD2|TRBJ2-2|-|TRBV6-4
TGTGCCAGCAGTACCAGGACTAGCGGGGGAAACACCGGGGAGCTGTTTTTT
CASSTRTSGGNTGELFF
>TRBD1|TRBJ1-6|few|TRBV6-5
TGTGCCAGCAGCTCGCCGGGACAGGGAAATTCACCCCTCCACTTT
CASSSPGQGNSPLHF
>-|TRBJ2-4|-|TRBV5-6
TGTGCCAGCAGCTTCTCTTCCCTAAGCGCGGCGAAAAACATTCAGTACTTC
CASSFSSLSAAKNIQYF
>TRBD1|TRBJ1-6|-|TRBV5-6
TGTGCCAGCAGCTATATCCACCGGGACAGGGGTGATTCACCCCTCCACTTT
CASSYIHRDRGDSPLHF
>TRBD2|TRBJ2-3|-|TRBV6-5
TGTGCCAGCAGGGGACTAGCGACAGATACGCAGTATTTT
CASRGLATDTQYF
>TRBD1|TRBJ1-2|-|TRBV20-1
TGCAGTGCTAGTGACGGGGAACAGGGGGCCTATGGCTACACCTTC
CSASDGEQGAYGYTF
>TRBD2|TRBJ2-3|-|TRBV19
TGTGCCAGTAGTATCAAACCGGGACTAGAATTAGATACGCAGTATTTT
CASSIKPGLELDTQYF
>TRBD2|TRBJ2-7|-|TRBV28
TGTGCCAGCAGACTCCGACTAGCGGGAGGCAATTACGAGCAGTACTTC
CASRLRLAGGNYEQYF
>TRBD2|TRBJ2-2|-|TRBV5-1
TGCGCCAGCAGCTTGGGAGGGACTAGCGGCACCGGGGAGCTGTTTTTT
CASSLGGTSGTGELFF
>-|TRBJ2-7|-|TRBV4-1
TGCGCCAGCAGCCAAGTTATAGCGGCCCTCTACGAGCAGTACTTC
CASSQVIAALYEQYF
>-|TRBJ2-7|-|TRBV10-2
TGCGCCAGCAGTGAGTCTACTTACGAGCAGTACTTC
CASSESTYEQYF
>TRBD2|TRBJ2-7|-|TRBV2
TGTGCCAGCGGCATGGGGGGGAACCTGCCTCAGCAGTACTTC
CASGMGGNLPQQYF
>TRBD2|TRBJ2-3|-|TRBV19
TGTGCCAGTTCGGCGGGGGACACAGATACGCAGTATTTT
CASSAGDTDTQYF
>-|TRBJ2-5|-|TRBV5-5
TGTGCCAGCAGCTTCGGTCGACTAAAAGAGACCCAGTACTTC
CASSFGRLKETQYF
>-|TRBJ2-5|-|TRBV11-3
TGTGCCAGCAGCCCGAGGGGGGGTTTCGTAGAGACCCAGTACTTC
CASSPRGGFVETQYF
>TRBD1|TRBJ2-7|-|TRBV9
TGTGCCAGCAGCGTTCTTGGACAGGGAATGTGGAACGAGCAGTACTTC
CASSVLGQGMWNEQYF
>TRBD2|TRBJ2-7|few|TRBV4-1
TGCGCCAGCAGCCAAGGCGATTACACTAGCGGGAGGAATCCCTACGAGCAGTACTTC
CASSQGDYTSGRNPYEQYF
>-|TRBJ1-2|-|TRBV5-4
TGTGCCACCACAGGGCTCGACTATGGCTACACCTTC
CATTGLDYGYTF
>TRBD1|TRBJ1-2|-|TRBV6-5
TGTGCCAGCAGTTACGGGACAGGGTCAGCTAACTATGGCTACACCTTC
CASSYGTGSANYGYTF
>-|TRBJ2-1|-|TRBV7-3
TGTGCCAGCAGCCAAGCCAAGGAGAGGGAGCAGTTCTTC
CASSQAKEREQFF
>TRBD1|TRBJ1-3|-|TRBV28
TGTGCCAGCAATCCAGGGGGCCTCGGAAACACCATATATTTT
CASNPGGLGNTIYF